These 8 T cell receptor beta chains were sequenced from one sample in a study of human T cells and chemical hapten exposure. As to time point: patch test 1, 2 weeks after DPC sensitization. Treatment noted: therapeutic diphenylcyclopropenone sensitization with weekly scalp DPC. TCRdb passed the RACE reads through MiXCR, listing each CDR3 protein once. The repertoire consists of approximately 80,000 distinct CDR3 sequences, with roughly 10% occurring once and the leading ten covering approximately 4%. This sample comprised whole blood, obtained in connection with sensitization to the hapten diphenylcyclopropenone (DPC). The origin of the receptors is a woman aged 50 to 60 with alopecia areata. Some clones in this sample may be carry-over from other donors' samples.

The CDR3 spells CAWNSGGSYNEQFF. As DNA, the CDR3 is TGTGCCTGGAACAGCGGGGGTTCCTACAATGAGCAGTTCTTC. The rearrangement joins TRBV30 to TRBJ2-1; 8 bases align to TRBD2. There are 14 residues in the CDR3. CDR1 is GTSNPN, CDR2 SVGIG, per germline (reference sequence). Germline trimming cut 4 bases from V and 1 base from J; bases unmatched to any gene: 3.

This clonotype was observed at least ten times. V is TRBV29-1 and J is TRBJ1-1, with TRBD1 as a possible D gene (6 bases). The V and J ends lost 2 bases and 9 bases respectively, with 22 bases between them. The germline gives CDR1 SQVTM, CDR2 ANQGSEA. This CDR3 spans 15 amino acids. CDR3 sequence reads: CSVELAAGAYYKAFF. CDR3 nucleotide sequence: TGCAGCGTTGAACTAGCGGCAGGGGCGTACTATAAAGCTTTCTTT. Full variable domain (missing parts from reference TRBV29-1 and TRBJ1-1): SAVISQKPSRDICQRGTSLTIQCQVDSQVTMMFWYRQQPGQSLTLIATANQGSEATYESGFVIDKFPISRPNLTFSTLTVSNMSPEDSSIYLCSVELAAGAYYKAFFGQGTRLTVV.

The chain has TRBV6-1 and TRBJ1-1, with 9 bases that match TRBD1. Germline loops: CDR1 MNHNS, CDR2 SASEGT. The CDR3 extends over 18 amino acids. J was trimmed by 2 bases and V by 3 bases; bases with no gene match: 13. Written as DNA, the CDR3 is TGTGCCAGCAGTGACCCATCCCGACAGGGGGTTATTAACACTGAAGCTTTCTTT. This codes for CASSDPSRQGVINTEAFF.

This clonotype was seen only a few times. The chain joins TRBV7-3 to TRBJ2-6; 7 bases are shared with TRBD1. This CDR3 region has 18 residues. From germline, CDR1 is SGHTA and CDR2 FQGTGA. J lost 0 bases, V lost 6 bases, and 11 bases had no gene match. The CDR3 sequence: CASSPKQGRISGANVLTF. CDR3 DNA sequence: TGTGCCAGCAGTCCCAAACAGGGGCGCATCTCTGGGGCCAACGTCCTGACTTTC.

This clonotype was picked up a small number of times. The chain has TRBV6-5 and TRBJ2-6; 8 bases align to TRBD1. Germline assignment: CDR1 MNHEY and CDR2 SVGAGI. This CDR3 is built from 17 residues. The junction had 8 bases not matched to a gene; V was cut back by 5 bases and J by 2 bases. The CDR3 is CASSDRGHGAGANVLTF. CDR3 bases: TGTGCCAGCAGTGACAGGGGCCACGGGGCTGGGGCCAACGTCCTGACTTTC.

This clonotype was counted at least ten times. The chain couples TRBV3-1 to TRBJ1-4; 7 bases agree with TRBD1. V was clipped by 2 bases and J by 8 bases; unmatched bases: 5. Per the germline V gene, CDR1 is LGHDT and CDR2 is YNNKEL (reference sequence). The CDR3 is 14 residues long. The CDR3 loop is CASSQLTGREKLFF. In DNA, the CDR3 is TGTGCCAGCAGCCAACTGACAGGGAGAGAAAAACTGTTTTTT.

Ten or more counts support this clonotype. This sequence joins TRBV11-3 and TRBJ1-1, with 8 bases fitting TRBD1. The germline V gene has CDR1 SGHNT and CDR2 YENEEA. This CDR3 has 15 residues. With 5 bases clipped from V and 4 bases from J, the junction kept 9 bases outside the gene matches. DNA of the CDR3: TGTGCCAGCAGCCCAGGACAGGGAAGGATCACTGAAGCTTTCTTT. This codes for CASSPGQGRITEAFF.

This clonotype was counted many times. The chain recombines TRBV12-3 or TRBV12-4 with TRBJ2-2; D is uncertain. V lost 3 bases and J 6 bases, leaving 11 bases between the germline ends. The CDR3 is 14 residues long. Here the CDR3 DNA reads TGTGCCAGCAGTTTCCCACGGTGGGCCGGGGAGCTGTTTTTT. Its protein is CASSFPRWAGELFF.